The entry below describes one T cell receptor (beta chain). In the source study's methods: Estimation of nucleated cell counts relied on the amplification of reference gene primers. Here immunoSEQ multiplex PCR was the method, and the copy in TCRdb shows in-frame clones only, minus some. V and J calls and clone size are those listed in that table; D and trimming were worked out from the DNA. The sample consists of around 70,000 clones, around 80% of them appearing once. The CDR3 is 19 residues long. V shed 1 base and J 1 base; nucleotides not matched to a gene: 14. CDR1 is MGHRA, CDR2 YSYEKL, per germline. The data belong to a study of blood T cell repertoires in COVID-19. Across the whole study: COVID-19 samples collected from the United States, Italy and Spain covered acute and convalescent phases. Nucleic acid was either cDNA or gDNA, and it came from T cells, B-cell-depleted T cells, or PBMCs.

This sequence originates from an elderly woman with active or convalescent COVID-19. Sequencing input: peripheral blood. The chain couples TRBV4-1 to TRBJ1-1, with 8 bases lining up with TRBD1. The CDR3 protein is CASSQGEPLTGARNTEAFF. The CDR3 nucleotides read TGCGCCAGCAGCCAAGGTGAGCCTTTGACAGGGGCCAGGAACACTGAAGCTTTCTTT.